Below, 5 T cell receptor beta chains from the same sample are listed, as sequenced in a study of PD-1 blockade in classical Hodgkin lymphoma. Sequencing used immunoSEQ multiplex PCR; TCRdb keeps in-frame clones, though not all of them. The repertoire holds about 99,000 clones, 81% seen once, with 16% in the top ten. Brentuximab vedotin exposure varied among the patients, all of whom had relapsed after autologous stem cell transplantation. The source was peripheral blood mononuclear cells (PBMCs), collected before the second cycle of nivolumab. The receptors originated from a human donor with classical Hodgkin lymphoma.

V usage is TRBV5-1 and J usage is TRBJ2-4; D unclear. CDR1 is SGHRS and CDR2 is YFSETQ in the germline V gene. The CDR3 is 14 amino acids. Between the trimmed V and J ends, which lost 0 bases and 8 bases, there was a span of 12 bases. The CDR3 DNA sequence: TGCGCCAGCAGCTTGGGTGGTAGCCGGGACATTCAGTACTTC. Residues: CASSLGGSRDIQYF.

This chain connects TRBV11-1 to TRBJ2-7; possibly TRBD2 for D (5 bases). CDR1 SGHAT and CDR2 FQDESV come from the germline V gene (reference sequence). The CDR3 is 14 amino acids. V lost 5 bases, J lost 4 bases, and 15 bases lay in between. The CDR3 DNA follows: TGTGCCAGCAGCGAGCAGAGCGGTGGGTACGAGCAGTACTTC. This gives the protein CASSEQSGGYEQYF.

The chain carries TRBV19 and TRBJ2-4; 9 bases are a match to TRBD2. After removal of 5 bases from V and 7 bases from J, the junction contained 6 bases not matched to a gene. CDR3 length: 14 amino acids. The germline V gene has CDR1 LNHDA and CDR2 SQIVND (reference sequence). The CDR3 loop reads CASSYSGSGNIQYF. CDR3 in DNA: TGTGCCAGTAGTTATAGCGGGAGCGGGAACATTCAGTACTTC.

This CDR3 is CASTPRPTYEQYF. As DNA, the CDR3 is TGTGCCAGCACCCCCCGCCCTACCTACGAGCAGTACTTC. J is TRBJ2-7 and V is TRBV6-1; D is uncertain. From germline, CDR1 is MNHNS and CDR2 SASEGT. V was trimmed by 7 bases and J by 2 bases, leaving 12 bases between them. The CDR3 spans 13 residues.

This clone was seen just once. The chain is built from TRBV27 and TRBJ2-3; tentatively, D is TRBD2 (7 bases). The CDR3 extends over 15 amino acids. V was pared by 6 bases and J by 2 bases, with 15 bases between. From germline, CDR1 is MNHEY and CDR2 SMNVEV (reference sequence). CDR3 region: CASSFVGGHTDTQYF. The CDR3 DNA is TGTGCCAGCAGCTTTGTCGGGGGGCACACAGATACGCAGTATTTT.